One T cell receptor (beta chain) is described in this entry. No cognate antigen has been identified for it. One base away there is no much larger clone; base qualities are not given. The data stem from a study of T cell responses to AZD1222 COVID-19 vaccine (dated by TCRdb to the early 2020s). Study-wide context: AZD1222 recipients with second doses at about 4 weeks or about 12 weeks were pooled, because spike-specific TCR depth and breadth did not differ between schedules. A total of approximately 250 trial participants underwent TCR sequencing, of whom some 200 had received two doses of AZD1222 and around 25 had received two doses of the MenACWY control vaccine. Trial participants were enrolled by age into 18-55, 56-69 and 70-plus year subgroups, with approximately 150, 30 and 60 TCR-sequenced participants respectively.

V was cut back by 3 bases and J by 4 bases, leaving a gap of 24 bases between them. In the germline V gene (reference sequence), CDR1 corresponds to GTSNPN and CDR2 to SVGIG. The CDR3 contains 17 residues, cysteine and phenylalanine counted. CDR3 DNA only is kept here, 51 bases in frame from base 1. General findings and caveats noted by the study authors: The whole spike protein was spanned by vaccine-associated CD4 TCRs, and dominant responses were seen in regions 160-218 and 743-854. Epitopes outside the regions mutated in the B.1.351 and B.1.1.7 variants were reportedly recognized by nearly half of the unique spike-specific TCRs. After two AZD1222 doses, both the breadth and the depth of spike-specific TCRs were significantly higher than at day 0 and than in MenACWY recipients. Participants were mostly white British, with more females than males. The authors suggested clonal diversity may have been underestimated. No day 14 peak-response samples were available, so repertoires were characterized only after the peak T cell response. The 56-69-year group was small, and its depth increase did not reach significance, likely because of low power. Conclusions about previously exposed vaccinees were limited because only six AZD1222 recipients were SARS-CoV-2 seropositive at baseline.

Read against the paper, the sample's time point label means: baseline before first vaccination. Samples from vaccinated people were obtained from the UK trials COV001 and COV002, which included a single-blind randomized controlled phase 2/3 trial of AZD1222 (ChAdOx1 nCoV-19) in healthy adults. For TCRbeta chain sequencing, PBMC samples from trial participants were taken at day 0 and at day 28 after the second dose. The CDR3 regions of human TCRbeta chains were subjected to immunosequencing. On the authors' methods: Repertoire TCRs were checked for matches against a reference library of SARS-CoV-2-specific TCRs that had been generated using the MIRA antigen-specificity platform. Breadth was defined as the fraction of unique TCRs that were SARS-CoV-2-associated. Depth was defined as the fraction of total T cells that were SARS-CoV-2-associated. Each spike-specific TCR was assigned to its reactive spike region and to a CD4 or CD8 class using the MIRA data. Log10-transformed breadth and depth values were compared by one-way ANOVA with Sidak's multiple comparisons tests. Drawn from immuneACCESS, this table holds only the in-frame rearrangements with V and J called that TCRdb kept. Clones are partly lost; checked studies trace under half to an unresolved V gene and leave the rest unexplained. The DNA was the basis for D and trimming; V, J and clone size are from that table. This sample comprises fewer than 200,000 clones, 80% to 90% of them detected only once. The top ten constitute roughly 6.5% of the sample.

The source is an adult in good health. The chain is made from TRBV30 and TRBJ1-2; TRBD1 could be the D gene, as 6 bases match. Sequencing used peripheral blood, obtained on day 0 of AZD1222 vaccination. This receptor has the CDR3 CAWSLGRNRVTSYGYTF. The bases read TGTGCCTGGAGCCTTGGGAGGAACAGGGTAACTTCCTATGGCTACACCTTC.